This section outlines one T cell receptor (beta chain) sequence together with its context. By how much of the sample it makes up, this clonotype is medium-sized (0.01 to 0.1%). This clone's antigen is unknown. Per-nucleotide qualities are absent, and no much larger clonotype sits a single base away. This sample was taken from a study of tumor-infiltrating lymphocytes in oesophageal squamous cell carcinoma (dated by TCRdb to 2015 to 2016). The method was PCR. The instrument was an Illumina HiSeq 2000. The public reads were reanalyzed by TCRdb: fastp trimming at Q25, MiXCR alignment, in-frame beta chains only. One record per CDR3 amino acid sequence lists the most common genes and DNA. This sample holds roughly 3,300 distinct CDR3 sequences; 16% were observed only once. 20% to 30% of the sample rests with the top ten. Material for sequencing was esophageal tumor tissue. This TCR was sampled from a male donor with esophageal squamous cell carcinoma.

The DNA sequence is as follows: TGTGCCAGCAGTTTTGGGAATTCACCCCTCCACTTT. Translation gives CASSFGNSPLHF. The receptor chain draws on TRBV12-3 or TRBV12-4 and TRBJ1-6; there is no confident call for the D gene. The CDR3, from cysteine to phenylalanine, totals 12 residues. Just CDR3 DNA is preserved here, 36 bases in frame from base 1. V loses 3 bases of germline sequence and J loses 7 bases, and the interval between the two ends is 4 bases.